This passage covers 18 T cell receptor beta chains from one sample sequenced in a study of cytomegalovirus exposure and HLA in healthy donors. The PCR had 60 Vbeta and 13 Jbeta primers. The table came from immunoSEQ multiplex PCR; TCRdb's copy has only in-frame clones and leaves some out. This table holds some 130,000 clones, approximately 77% found once. The sequencing input was PBMCs. All receptors come from a man younger than 45 in good health and CMV-seronegative.

This chain connects TRBV18 to TRBJ1-1; 8 nucleotides agree with TRBD1. The CDR3 totals 15 residues. From germline, CDR1 is KGHSH and CDR2 LQKENI. V was pared by 6 bases and J by 1 base, with 7 bases of the junction left unmatched. The CDR3 is CASSYQGAGNTEAFF. The CDR3 bases are TGTGCCAGCTCCTACCAGGGGGCCGGGAACACTGAAGCTTTCTTT.

This clone was recorded a few times. The chain employs TRBV6-5 and TRBJ1-2, with 10 nucleotides matching TRBD1. Germline assignment: CDR1 MNHEY and CDR2 SVGAGI. V was clipped by 5 bases and J by 8 bases; unmatched bases: 8. The CDR3 is made up of 14 amino acids. The DNA for the CDR3 is TGTGCCAGCAGTCCGGGACAGGGGCGTAACGGCTACACCTTC. Translating it yields CASSPGQGRNGYTF.

The chain couples TRBV2 to TRBJ2-3, with 13 nucleotides matching TRBD2. The length of the CDR3 is 16 residues. In germline, CDR1 is SNHLY, CDR2 FYNNEI. V gave up 6 bases and J gave up 2 bases; unmatched junction bases: 5. The CDR3: CASSSGLAGDTDTQYF. DNA of the CDR3: TGTGCCAGCAGCTCAGGACTAGCGGGGGACACAGATACGCAGTATTTT.

This chain uses TRBV2 with TRBJ1-2; 10 bases fit TRBD1. CDR3 length equals 15 residues. Germline CDR1 SNHLY, CDR2 FYNNEI. The J segment lost 7 bases and the V segment lost 6 bases, leaving 11 bases of the junction unmatched. The CDR3 protein is CASSRGGTGAGGYTF. In nucleotides, the CDR3 is TGTGCCAGCAGCCGGGGGGGGACAGGGGCGGGTGGCTACACCTTC.

This chain links TRBV7-3 with TRBJ1-2; 7 bases line up with TRBD1. Trimming removed 5 bases from V and 3 bases from J; junction bases left unmatched: 9. This CDR3 contains 15 residues. Per germline, CDR1 SGHTA and CDR2 FQGTGA. In DNA, the CDR3 is TGTGCCAGCAGCACCCGTGGCAGGGGGGACTATGGCTACACCTTC. The encoded protein is CASSTRGRGDYGYTF.

The chain is built from TRBV4-1 and TRBJ1-5; D not resolved. In germline, CDR1 is MGHRA, CDR2 YSYEKL. CDR3 length equals 16 residues. The germline V and J ends were trimmed by 2 bases and 0 bases, with 11 bases remaining between them. The CDR3 loop reads CASSQRGPNSNQPQHF. CDR3 coding DNA: TGCGCCAGCAGCCAACGGGGTCCCAATAGCAATCAGCCCCAGCATTTT.

The J gene is TRBJ2-7, the V gene TRBV6-1; 7 bases match TRBD2. This CDR3 comprises 14 residues. Germline CDR1 MNHNS, CDR2 SASEGT. The junction had 13 bases not matched to a gene; V was cut back by 11 bases and J by 3 bases. The CDR3 protein is CAVRSSGSVYEQYF. The CDR3 DNA sequence: TGTGCCGTCCGGAGTAGCGGGTCCGTCTACGAGCAGTACTTC.

This rearrangement joins TRBV19 to TRBJ2-7; 8 bases align to TRBD2. Trimming removed 7 bases from V and 6 bases from J; junction bases left unmatched: 8. The CDR3 covers 13 residues. Germline V gives CDR1 LNHDA, CDR2 SQIVND (reference sequence). CDR3 residues: CASTLSGIGEQYF. The DNA for the CDR3 is TGTGCCAGTACTCTTAGCGGGATTGGCGAGCAGTACTTC.

The rearrangement uses TRBV6-1 and TRBJ1-2; D may be TRBD1 (5 bases). The CDR3 covers 15 residues. Germline-derived CDR1 and CDR2 are MNHNS and SASEGT. Trimming took off 0 bases at V and 2 bases at J, with 10 bases between the two ends. The CDR3 reads CASSEAPGGNYGYTF. The CDR3 bases are TGTGCCAGCAGTGAAGCGCCTGGGGGGAACTATGGCTACACCTTC.

J is TRBJ1-2 and V is TRBV6-1; D might be TRBD1 (6 bases). The CDR3 is 12 amino acids. V dropped 7 bases and J dropped 7 bases, with 13 bases sitting between them. From germline, CDR1 is MNHNS and CDR2 SASEGT. The CDR3 loop is CASITGSVGYTF. The DNA for the CDR3 is TGTGCCAGCATCACAGGGTCTGTTGGCTACACCTTC.

J is TRBJ2-7 and V is TRBV27; TRBD2 is a possible D gene (5 bases). Trimming removed 2 bases at V and 5 bases at J, with 16 bases between. The CDR3 covers 15 residues. Germline V gene data show CDR1 as MNHEY and CDR2 as SMNVEV (reference sequence). DNA for the CDR3: TGTGCCAGCAGTTTACAAGCGGAGTTAGGAGACGAGCAGTACTTC. Protein product: CASSLQAELGDEQYF.

J is TRBJ2-7 and V is TRBV5-1, with 10 bases lining up with TRBD2. V lost 1 base, J lost 4 bases, and 5 bases stayed unmatched. Germline assignment: CDR1 SGHRS and CDR2 YFSETQ. The CDR3 has 15 residues. The DNA for the CDR3 is TGCGCCAGCAGCTTGCTAGCGGGGGAAACATACGAGCAGTACTTC. Its protein product is CASSLLAGETYEQYF. The full variable domain, with the rest looked up from reference TRBV5-1 and TRBJ2-7, is KAGVTQTPRYLIKTRGQQVTLSCSPISGHRSVSWYQQTPGQGLQFLFEYFSETQRNKGNFPGRFSGRQFSNSRSEMNVSTLELGDSALYLCASSLLAGETYEQYFGPGTRLTVT.

The J gene is TRBJ2-3, the V gene TRBV5-1, with TRBD2 as a possible D gene (5 bases). Germline-derived CDR1 and CDR2 are SGHRS and YFSETQ. This CDR3 contains 15 residues. V lost 0 bases and J lost 1, with 9 bases in between. The CDR3, as DNA: TGCGCCAGCAGCTTGGGGGAGACGGGCACAGATACGCAGTATTTT. Its translation: CASSLGETGTDTQYF.

This clone was detected only once. CDR3 DNA: TGCGCCAGCAGCTTGACCTCCACAGGCCGGGAGACCCAGTACTTC. Residues: CASSLTSTGRETQYF. The genes are TRBV5-1 and TRBJ2-5, with TRBD1 as a possible D gene (5 bases). V dropped 1 base and J dropped 5 bases, with 15 bases sitting between them. Germline V gene sequence: CDR1 SGHRS, CDR2 YFSETQ. The CDR3 is 15 residues long.

This clone was found a few times. The chain employs TRBV5-1 and TRBJ2-3, with D tentatively TRBD1 (5 bases). V shed 3 bases and J shed 1 base, with 9 bases lying between them. The germline V gene has CDR1 SGHRS and CDR2 YFSETQ. The CDR3 is 14 residues long. The CDR3 DNA follows: TGCGCCAGCAGCTCAGGACAACGCACAGATACGCAGTATTTT. Its translation is CASSSGQRTDTQYF.

The V gene is TRBV27, the J gene TRBJ2-1, with TRBD2 matching over 10 bases. Germline CDR1 reads MNHEY; CDR2 reads SMNVEV (reference sequence). Germline trimming cut 6 bases from V and 4 bases from J; bases unmatched to any gene: 6. The CDR3 loop spans 15 amino acids. The CDR3 spells CASRPLAGVYNEQFF. The CDR3, as DNA: TGTGCCAGCAGGCCTCTAGCGGGAGTATACAATGAGCAGTTCTTC.

This chain links TRBV28 with TRBJ2-7; D gene unclear. CDR1 and CDR2 from the germline V gene are MDHEN and SYDVKM. The germline V and J ends were trimmed by 3 bases and 4 bases, with 7 bases remaining between them. This CDR3 contains 12 residues. CDR3 coding DNA: TGTGCCAGCAGTTTTGAAACTTACGAGCAGTACTTC. Translating gives CASSFETYEQYF.

The V call is TRBV6-5, the J call TRBJ2-7; 11 bases map to TRBD2. Trimming cost V 8 bases and J 1 base; bases outside gene matches: 4. This CDR3 is built from 14 residues. Germline-derived CDR1 and CDR2 are MNHEY and SVGAGI. The CDR3 spells CASALAGVSYEQYF. The CDR3 nucleotides are TGTGCCAGCGCACTAGCGGGAGTATCCTACGAGCAGTACTTC.